Following are 18 T cell receptor beta chains from one sample sequenced in a study of cytomegalovirus exposure and HLA in healthy donors. A multiplex PCR was run with 60 Vbeta primers and 13 Jbeta primers. Method: immunoSEQ multiplex PCR; TCRdb's copy keeps in-frame clones and lacks some. The table has 200,000 to 250,000 clones, approximately 81% seen once. The specimen sequenced was PBMCs. The source of these receptors is a young man in good health and CMV-seronegative.

The chain couples TRBV10-1 to TRBJ2-7, with 8 bases lining up with TRBD1. Germline V CDR1 and CDR2: WNHNN, SYGVQD (reference sequence). This CDR3 is built from 14 residues. The V segment lost 8 bases and the J segment 2 bases; nucleotides outside the gene matches: 8. The CDR3 DNA follows: TGCGCCAGCCGGATCCGGGACAGGACCTACGAGCAGTACTTC. Protein product: CASRIRDRTYEQYF.

CDR3 bases: TGTGCCAGCAGTGAGAGGACTAGCGGGGGGGTTCGAGATACGCAGTATTTT. Protein product: CASSERTSGGVRDTQYF. This chain links TRBV6-1 with TRBJ2-3; 15 bases align to TRBD2. The V segment lost 3 bases and the J segment 5 bases; nucleotides outside the gene matches: 6. This CDR3 is built from 17 residues. From germline, CDR1 is MNHNS and CDR2 SASEGT.

The rearrangement uses TRBV2 and TRBJ2-7, with D hard to call. The V gene lost 6 bases and the J gene lost 0 bases, with 9 bases spanning the gap. The CDR3 is 13 amino acids. Per germline, CDR1 SNHLY and CDR2 FYNNEI. The CDR3 nucleotides are TGTGCCAGCAGGATATACAGCTCCTACGAGCAGTACTTC. It translates to CASRIYSSYEQYF.

The chain combines TRBV28 with TRBJ2-3, with 10 bases identical to TRBD1. The CDR3 extends over 16 amino acids. Germline values: CDR1 MDHEN, CDR2 SYDVKM. V trimming: 5 bases; J trimming: 4 bases; junction bases outside the gene matches: 9. The CDR3 loop is CASSIAGTGAPDTQYF. CDR3 coding DNA: TGTGCCAGCAGTATCGCCGGGACAGGGGCCCCAGATACGCAGTATTTT.

This chain joins TRBV10-3 and TRBJ2-1, with 11 bases aligning to TRBD1. Germline V gene lookup returns CDR1 ENHRY and CDR2 SYGVKD. V dropped 7 bases and J dropped 2; count of bases not matched to a gene: 1. The CDR3 sequence is 14 residues long. The CDR3 nucleotides are TGTGCCATCAAGGGACAGGGGGCCTACAATGAGCAGTTCTTC. It is translated as CAIKGQGAYNEQFF.

The chain recombines TRBV4-1 with TRBJ1-2; no reliable D call. The CDR3 runs 16 residues. Trimming cost V 0 bases and J 1 base, with 12 bases left between them. Germline V gives CDR1 MGHRA, CDR2 YSYEKL. CDR3 residues: CASSQEWVRLNYGYTF. The CDR3 DNA reads TGCGCCAGCAGCCAAGAATGGGTGCGGCTTAACTATGGCTACACCTTC.

This chain joins TRBV28 and TRBJ2-7; a weak D match, TRBD2 (6 bases). Germline CDR1 and CDR2: MDHEN and SYDVKM. CDR3 length: 13 residues. Deletions cut 8 bases from V and 2 bases from J, with 13 bases between. CDR3 sequence reads: CASVGGRTYEQYF. The CDR3 region has the DNA TGTGCCAGCGTTGGGGGGAGGACCTACGAGCAGTACTTC.

A few counts support this clone. CDR3 in DNA: TGTGCCAGCAGCAATAGACAGGGATCATCTTACAATGAGCAGTTCTTC. The encoded protein is CASSNRQGSSYNEQFF. This chain joins TRBV2 and TRBJ2-1, with 7 bases lining up with TRBD1. J gave up 4 bases and V 6 bases, and 12 bases lay outside the gene matches. This CDR3 region has 16 residues. Germline CDR1 SNHLY, CDR2 FYNNEI.

Concerning this clone: The identical CDR3 is also encoded by other nucleotide sequences in the sample. The genes are TRBV28 and TRBJ1-5, with 7 nucleotides matching TRBD1. Unmatched junction bases numbered 12, after V lost 6 bases and J lost 1 base. This CDR3 contains 17 residues. Germline CDR1 MDHEN, CDR2 SYDVKM. The CDR3 loop is CASRTKGTALSNQPQHF. In DNA, the CDR3 is TGTGCCAGCAGAACTAAGGGGACAGCCCTCAGCAATCAGCCCCAGCATTTT.

The gene calls are TRBV7-3 and TRBJ2-3; D is perhaps TRBD2 (5 bases). The germline gives CDR1 SGHTA, CDR2 FQGTGA. The CDR3 is 14 residues long. The V and J ends lost 5 bases and 4 bases respectively, with 13 bases between them. The CDR3 sequence: CASSGDPAADTQYF. The DNA for the CDR3 is TGTGCCAGCAGCGGTGACCCAGCGGCAGATACGCAGTATTTT. The full variable domain, in which reference TRBV7-3 and TRBJ2-3 provide the parts outside the CDR3, is GAGVSQTPSNKVTEKGKYVELRCDPISGHTALYWYRQSLGQGPEFLIYFQGTGAADDSGLPNDRFFAVRPEGSVSTLKIQRTERGDSAVYLCASSGDPAADTQYFGPGTRLTVL.

V is TRBV7-6 and J is TRBJ2-3, with 15 bases that match TRBD2. The CDR3 extends over 18 amino acids. The germline gives CDR1 SGHVS, CDR2 FNYEAQ. Trimming cost V 5 bases and J 0 bases; bases outside gene matches: 6. CDR3 loop: CASSRTSGGATSTDTQYF. The CDR3 nucleotides read TGTGCCAGCAGCAGGACTAGCGGGGGGGCGACTAGCACAGATACGCAGTATTTT.

A few counts support this clone. This chain connects TRBV2 to TRBJ2-7; D call uncertain. Germline V CDR1 and CDR2: SNHLY, FYNNEI. V lost 5 bases, J lost 2 bases, and 16 bases lay in between. The CDR3 consists of 15 residues. The CDR3 spells CASSRDNLSPYEQYF. The DNA of the CDR3 is TGTGCCAGCAGTCGCGATAATCTTAGCCCCTACGAGCAGTACTTC.

This clone was detected a few times. The chain combines TRBV7-9 with TRBJ1-1; maybe TRBD1 (6 bases). V lost 4 bases and J 5 bases, leaving 11 bases between the germline ends. This CDR3 is built from 13 residues. Germline loops: CDR1 SEHNR, CDR2 FQNEAQ (reference sequence). CDR3 in amino acids: CASSSRGGTEAFF. Written as DNA, the CDR3 is TGTGCCAGCAGCTCGAGGGGGGGGACTGAAGCTTTCTTT. The whole variable domain, filled in from reference TRBV7-9 and TRBJ1-1, reads DTGVSQNPRHKITKRGQNVTFRCDPISEHNRLYWYRQTLGQGPEFLTYFQNEAQLEKSRLLSDRFSAERPKGSFSTLEIQRTEQGDSAMYLCASSSRGGTEAFFGQGTRLTVV.

The chain joins TRBV11-2 to TRBJ1-2, with 10 nucleotides matching TRBD1. Looked up from germline, CDR1 is SGHAT and CDR2 is FQNNGV. Unmatched junction bases numbered 19, after V lost 5 bases and J lost 4 bases. There are 19 residues in the CDR3. The CDR3 region is CASSPEQRDRGREVYGYTF. The CDR3 nucleotides are TGTGCCAGCAGCCCTGAACAACGAGACAGGGGGCGCGAGGTCTATGGCTACACCTTC. The complete variable domain, with remaining parts taken from reference TRBV11-2 and TRBJ1-2, reads EAGVAQSPRYKIIEKRQSVAFWCNPISGHATLYWYQQILGQGPKLLIQFQNNGVVDDSQLPKDRFSAERLKGVDSTLKIQPAKLEDSAVYLCASSPEQRDRGREVYGYTFGSGTRLTVV.

The rearrangement links TRBV5-4 to TRBJ1-2; a weak D match, TRBD1 (6 bases). Germline lookup yields CDR1 SGHNT and CDR2 YYREEE (reference sequence). Trimming cost V 6 bases and J 4 bases, with 19 bases left between them. The CDR3 runs to 15 residues. The CDR3 sequence: CASNRWNRAVYGYTF. The DNA of the CDR3 is TGTGCCAGCAACCGATGGAACAGGGCTGTCTATGGCTACACCTTC.

V is TRBV28 and J is TRBJ1-2; D gene unclear. V lost 6 bases and J lost 4, with 12 bases in between. Per the germline V gene, CDR1 is MDHEN and CDR2 is SYDVKM. The CDR3 runs to 13 residues. The CDR3 region has the DNA TGTGCCAGCAGCATGAGCGTCTCCTATGGCTACACCTTC. The encoded protein is CASSMSVSYGYTF.

This clone was found a few times. The chain combines TRBV7-2 with TRBJ2-3; TRBD1 agrees at 7 bases. CDR1 SGHTA and CDR2 FQGNSA come from the germline V gene. The CDR3 runs 13 residues. J was trimmed by 3 bases and V by 5 bases; bases with no gene match: 2. CDR3 in DNA: TGTGCCAGCAGCCAGGGGGTGACAGATACGCAGTATTTT. Translated: CASSQGVTDTQYF.

This clone occurred once. The chain employs TRBV27 and TRBJ2-2; D possibly corresponds to TRBD2 (5 bases). V shed 7 bases and J shed 6 bases, with 6 bases lying between them. CDR3 length: 11 residues. From germline, CDR1 is MNHEY and CDR2 SMNVEV (reference sequence). Here the CDR3 reads CASTGAGELFF. Written as DNA, the CDR3 is TGTGCCAGCACCGGGGCCGGGGAGCTGTTTTTT.